The T cell receptor (beta chain) described here comes from a study of beta chain features in type 1 diabetes. The germline V and J ends were trimmed by 6 bases and 10 bases, with 9 bases remaining between them. CDR3 length: 10 amino acids. Germline V gene lookup returns CDR1 MNHNS and CDR2 SASEGT. Sequenced material consisted of expressed TCRB transcripts (all of the isolated RNA was reverse transcribed). Data came from immunoSEQ multiplex PCR; TCRdb stores just in-frame clones and leaves some out. The sample records a few hundred thousand clones, roughly 15% being singletons. Material for sequencing was naive CD4+ T cells from blood. The V gene is TRBV6-1, the J gene TRBJ1-1; D gene ambiguous. The sequence was obtained from a woman between 18 and 29 years old in good health. The CDR3 sequence: CASSTVRAFF. CDR3 DNA: TGTGCCAGCAGCACGGTGAGAGCTTTCTTT.